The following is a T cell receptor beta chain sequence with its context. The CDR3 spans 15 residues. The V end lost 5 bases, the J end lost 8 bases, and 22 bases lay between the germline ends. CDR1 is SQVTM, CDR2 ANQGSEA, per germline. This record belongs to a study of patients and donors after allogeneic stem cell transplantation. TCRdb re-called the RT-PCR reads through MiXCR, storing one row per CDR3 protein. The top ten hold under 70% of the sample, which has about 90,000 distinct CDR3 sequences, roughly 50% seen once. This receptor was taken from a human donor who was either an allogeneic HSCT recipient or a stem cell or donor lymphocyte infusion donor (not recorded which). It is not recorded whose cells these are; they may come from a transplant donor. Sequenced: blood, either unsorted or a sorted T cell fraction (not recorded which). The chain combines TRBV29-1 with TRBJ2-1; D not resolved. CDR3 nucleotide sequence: TGCAGCGTTCGTAGCTTATCGTTTATTGGGGATGAGCAGTTCTTC. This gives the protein CSVRSLSFIGDEQFF.